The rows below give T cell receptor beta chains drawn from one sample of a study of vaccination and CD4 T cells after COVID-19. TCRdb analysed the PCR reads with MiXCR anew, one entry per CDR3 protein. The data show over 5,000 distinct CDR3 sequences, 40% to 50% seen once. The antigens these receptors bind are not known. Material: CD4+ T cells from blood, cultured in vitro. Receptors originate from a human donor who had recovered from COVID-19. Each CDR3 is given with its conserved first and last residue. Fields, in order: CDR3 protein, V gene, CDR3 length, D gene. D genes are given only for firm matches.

cdr3_aa: CASSLGTSGGADTQYF; v_call: TRBV7-9; cdr3_length: 16; d_call: TRBD2
cdr3_aa: CASRPSLAGPTNEQFF; v_call: TRBV6-2/TRBV6-3; cdr3_length: 16; d_call: TRBD2
cdr3_aa: CASSEGAGNQPQHF; v_call: TRBV6-1; cdr3_length: 14; d_call: .
cdr3_aa: CSALGLAGGPSNNEQFF; v_call: TRBV20-1; cdr3_length: 17; d_call: TRBD2
cdr3_aa: CASSLGSGYTEAFF; v_call: TRBV5-1; cdr3_length: 14; d_call: .
cdr3_aa: CASGPPGTGNSPLHF; v_call: TRBV12-5; cdr3_length: 15; d_call: TRBD1
cdr3_aa: CASSYLDRQETQYF; v_call: TRBV6-5; cdr3_length: 14; d_call: TRBD1
cdr3_aa: CASSGGLDGTQYF; v_call: TRBV6-1; cdr3_length: 13; d_call: TRBD2
cdr3_aa: CAWDRGGQETQYF; v_call: TRBV30; cdr3_length: 13; d_call: .
cdr3_aa: CASSLLRETQYF; v_call: TRBV5-6; cdr3_length: 12; d_call: .
cdr3_aa: CASSEPGNYGYTF; v_call: TRBV6-1; cdr3_length: 13; d_call: .
cdr3_aa: CASRATTGNYGYTF; v_call: TRBV2; cdr3_length: 14; d_call: .
cdr3_aa: CASSFSGFRETQYF; v_call: TRBV7-9; cdr3_length: 14; d_call: .
cdr3_aa: CAWTLSGRPPQTQYF; v_call: TRBV30; cdr3_length: 15; d_call: .
cdr3_aa: CAWSLGIGNTIYF; v_call: TRBV30; cdr3_length: 13; d_call: .
cdr3_aa: CASSERGQGYVGPGELFF; v_call: TRBV6-1; cdr3_length: 18; d_call: TRBD1
cdr3_aa: CASTPGAGGLGGELFF; v_call: TRBV11-2; cdr3_length: 16; d_call: TRBD2
cdr3_aa: CASRGITYGYTF; v_call: TRBV2; cdr3_length: 12; d_call: .
cdr3_aa: CASSLQRGGVDTQYF; v_call: TRBV12-3/TRBV12-4; cdr3_length: 15; d_call: TRBD2
cdr3_aa: CASSLEVVVGQNSPLHF; v_call: TRBV11-3; cdr3_length: 17; d_call: .
cdr3_aa: CASSSTYSTDTQYF; v_call: TRBV9; cdr3_length: 14; d_call: .
cdr3_aa: CASSYPDSLNYGYTF; v_call: TRBV5-4; cdr3_length: 15; d_call: .
cdr3_aa: CASSEQAGEKLFF; v_call: TRBV6-4; cdr3_length: 13; d_call: .
cdr3_aa: CASSLMTGRNDYGYTF; v_call: TRBV7-9; cdr3_length: 16; d_call: TRBD1
cdr3_aa: CASSLGSGWGTEAFF; v_call: TRBV12-3/TRBV12-4; cdr3_length: 15; d_call: .
cdr3_aa: CSVITGYSHNEQFF; v_call: TRBV29-1; cdr3_length: 14; d_call: .
cdr3_aa: CASSLDARAGTDTQYF; v_call: TRBV7-2; cdr3_length: 16; d_call: .
cdr3_aa: CASSQVGSSTGELFF; v_call: TRBV4-1; cdr3_length: 15; d_call: .
cdr3_aa: CASSETRISGNTIYF; v_call: TRBV2; cdr3_length: 15; d_call: .
cdr3_aa: CSARDGRRGRADTEAFF; v_call: TRBV20-1; cdr3_length: 17; d_call: .
cdr3_aa: CASSESGGRGPNYGYTF; v_call: TRBV2; cdr3_length: 17; d_call: TRBD1
cdr3_aa: CASSEDRVSNSPLHF; v_call: TRBV2; cdr3_length: 15; d_call: TRBD1
cdr3_aa: CASSLDQIRPLHF; v_call: TRBV11-2; cdr3_length: 13; d_call: .
cdr3_aa: CSAFPGTASSTDTQYF; v_call: TRBV20-1; cdr3_length: 16; d_call: .
cdr3_aa: CASSSGLAGGQDTQYF; v_call: TRBV5-4; cdr3_length: 16; d_call: TRBD2
cdr3_aa: CASRAGTASYEQYF; v_call: TRBV6-2/TRBV6-3; cdr3_length: 14; d_call: .
cdr3_aa: CASKGIQGLNQPQHF; v_call: TRBV2; cdr3_length: 15; d_call: .
cdr3_aa: CASSFSGEGEKLFF; v_call: TRBV7-9; cdr3_length: 14; d_call: .
cdr3_aa: CAWSYYNEQFF; v_call: TRBV30; cdr3_length: 11; d_call: .
cdr3_aa: CASGEAGEKLFF; v_call: TRBV7-9; cdr3_length: 12; d_call: .
cdr3_aa: CASRSTGAYNEQFF; v_call: TRBV12-3/TRBV12-4; cdr3_length: 14; d_call: TRBD1
cdr3_aa: CASSPQVLSRGTDTQYF; v_call: TRBV11-3; cdr3_length: 17; d_call: .
cdr3_aa: CASSLGGEETQYF; v_call: TRBV12-3/TRBV12-4; cdr3_length: 13; d_call: .
cdr3_aa: CASSQPARLGGENIQYF; v_call: TRBV4-1; cdr3_length: 17; d_call: .
cdr3_aa: CASSERENSPLHF; v_call: TRBV6-1; cdr3_length: 13; d_call: .
cdr3_aa: CAISESGATYEQYF; v_call: TRBV10-3; cdr3_length: 14; d_call: .
cdr3_aa: CSAPGTENTGELFF; v_call: TRBV20-1; cdr3_length: 14; d_call: TRBD1
cdr3_aa: CSARTGPTEAFF; v_call: TRBV20-1; cdr3_length: 12; d_call: TRBD1
cdr3_aa: CASTPQGTTSYEQYF; v_call: TRBV6-1; cdr3_length: 15; d_call: .
cdr3_aa: CASSFSGSGTDTQYF; v_call: TRBV5-1; cdr3_length: 15; d_call: .
cdr3_aa: CASSMGTEAFF; v_call: TRBV6-2/TRBV6-3; cdr3_length: 11; d_call: .
cdr3_aa: CASSRGSQETQYF; v_call: TRBV4-2; cdr3_length: 13; d_call: .
cdr3_aa: CASSISSVTDTQYF; v_call: TRBV19; cdr3_length: 14; d_call: .
cdr3_aa: CAIRGQGNTEAFF; v_call: TRBV10-3; cdr3_length: 13; d_call: .
cdr3_aa: CSVLAANSPLHF; v_call: TRBV20-1; cdr3_length: 12; d_call: .
cdr3_aa: CASSGQVGSPLHF; v_call: TRBV27; cdr3_length: 13; d_call: TRBD1
cdr3_aa: CASTPSRGSTEAFF; v_call: TRBV2; cdr3_length: 14; d_call: .
cdr3_aa: CASSFLGQGNYTF; v_call: TRBV12-3/TRBV12-4; cdr3_length: 13; d_call: TRBD1
cdr3_aa: CASSFKTGGSEKLFF; v_call: TRBV12-3/TRBV12-4; cdr3_length: 15; d_call: TRBD1
cdr3_aa: CASTIRGGKIHTQYF; v_call: TRBV6-1; cdr3_length: 15; d_call: TRBD2